This is a list of T cell receptor beta chains from one sample in a study of OX40 agonist ivuxolimab in advanced cancers. TCRdb's table, derived via immunoSEQ multiplex PCR, lists solely in-frame clones and lacks some. The sample holds about 54,000 clones, roughly four fifths seen once. The source was CD4+ or CD8+ T cells sorted from blood, collected in a trial of the OX40 agonist ivuxolimab. These receptors originate from an adult with an advanced solid tumor such as melanoma, head and neck, liver or kidney cancer. Each CDR3 is given with its conserved first and last residue. The D gene is left open where the match is weak. The listing skips clone size in some rows; elsewhere it reads once, few, many or a size class.

abundance: -
d_gene: TRBD1
v_gene: TRBV28
j_gene: TRBJ2-2
CDR3nt: TGTGCCAGCAGTTTAGGGCAGGGGGACACCGGGGAGCTGTTTTTT
CDR3aa: CASSLGQGDTGELFF

abundance: -
d_gene: TRBD1
v_gene: TRBV10-3
j_gene: TRBJ1-5
CDR3nt: TGTGCCATCAGTGAGTCACAGGGGGCACATCAGCCCCAGCATTTT
CDR3aa: CAISESQGAHQPQHF

abundance: -
d_gene: TRBD2
v_gene: TRBV2
j_gene: TRBJ2-3
CDR3nt: TGTGCCAGCAGTAAGAGGGCGGGGGGGACAGATACGCAGTATTTT
CDR3aa: CASSKRAGGTDTQYF

abundance: few
d_gene: -
v_gene: TRBV30
j_gene: TRBJ1-1
CDR3nt: TGTGCCTGGAGTGGGGGATATAACACTGAAGCTTTCTTT
CDR3aa: CAWSGGYNTEAFF

abundance: -
d_gene: TRBD2
v_gene: TRBV5-4
j_gene: TRBJ2-1
CDR3nt: TGTGCCAGCAGCCCGACTAGCGGGAGGGCCAATGAGCAGTTCTTC
CDR3aa: CASSPTSGRANEQFF

abundance: -
d_gene: -
v_gene: TRBV18
j_gene: TRBJ2-3
CDR3nt: TGTGCCAGCTCACCGACGACGGGAGATACGCAGTATTTT
CDR3aa: CASSPTTGDTQYF

abundance: few
d_gene: TRBD1
v_gene: TRBV19
j_gene: TRBJ2-2
CDR3nt: TGTGCCAGTAGTATCTGGGGACAGGGGTCCACCGGGGAGCTGTTTTTT
CDR3aa: CASSIWGQGSTGELFF

abundance: -
d_gene: -
v_gene: TRBV6-1
j_gene: TRBJ1-4
CDR3nt: TGTGCCAGCAGTGCCCCCATAGAAAAACTGTTTTTT
CDR3aa: CASSAPIEKLFF

abundance: -
d_gene: -
v_gene: TRBV25-1
j_gene: TRBJ1-4
CDR3nt: TGTGCCAGCAGTGACCTACCGGGACAACCTAATGAAAAACTGTTTTTT
CDR3aa: CASSDLPGQPNEKLFF

abundance: -
d_gene: TRBD1
v_gene: TRBV11-3
j_gene: TRBJ2-2
CDR3nt: TGTGCCAGCAGCAAGCCTGGACAGGGGGGAGGAGGCGGGGAGCTGTTTTTT
CDR3aa: CASSKPGQGGGGGELFF

abundance: -
d_gene: -
v_gene: TRBV6-5
j_gene: TRBJ1-5
CDR3nt: TGTGCCAGCAGTGCCGAGATTTATCAGCCCCAGCATTTT
CDR3aa: CASSAEIYQPQHF

abundance: -
d_gene: -
v_gene: TRBV6-5
j_gene: TRBJ2-3
CDR3nt: TGTGCCAGCAGCGACCTCCTTGTCACAGATACGCAGTATTTT
CDR3aa: CASSDLLVTDTQYF

abundance: -
d_gene: -
v_gene: TRBV11-3
j_gene: TRBJ2-3
CDR3nt: TGTGCCAGCAGCTTAGACCCAGATACGCAGTATTTT
CDR3aa: CASSLDPDTQYF

abundance: -
d_gene: -
v_gene: TRBV5-1
j_gene: TRBJ2-6
CDR3nt: TGCGCCAGCAGCTTGGGGGGCTCTGGGGCCAACGTCCTGACTTTC
CDR3aa: CASSLGGSGANVLTF

abundance: -
d_gene: -
v_gene: TRBV7-8
j_gene: TRBJ1-1
CDR3nt: TGTGCCAGCAGCTTAGACAGGAACACTGAAGCTTTCTTT
CDR3aa: CASSLDRNTEAFF